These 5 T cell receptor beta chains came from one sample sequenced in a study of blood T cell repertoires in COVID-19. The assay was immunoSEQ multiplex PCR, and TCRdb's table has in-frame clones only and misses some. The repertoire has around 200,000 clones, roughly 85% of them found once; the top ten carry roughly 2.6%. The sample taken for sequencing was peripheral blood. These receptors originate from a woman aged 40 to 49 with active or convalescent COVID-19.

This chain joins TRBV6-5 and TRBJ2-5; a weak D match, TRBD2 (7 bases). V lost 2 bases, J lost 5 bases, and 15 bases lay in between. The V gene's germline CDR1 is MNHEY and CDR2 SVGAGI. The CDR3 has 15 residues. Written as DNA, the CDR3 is TGTGCCAGCAGTTACGATCGGGGGGCTGGTGAGACCCAGTACTTC. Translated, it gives CASSYDRGAGETQYF.

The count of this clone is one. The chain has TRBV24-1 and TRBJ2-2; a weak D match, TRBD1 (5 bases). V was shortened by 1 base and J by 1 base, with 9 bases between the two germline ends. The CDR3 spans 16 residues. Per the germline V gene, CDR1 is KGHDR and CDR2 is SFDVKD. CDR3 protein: CATSDFSRENTGELFF. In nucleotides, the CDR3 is TGTGCCACCAGTGATTTCTCCAGGGAGAACACCGGGGAGCTGTTTTTT.

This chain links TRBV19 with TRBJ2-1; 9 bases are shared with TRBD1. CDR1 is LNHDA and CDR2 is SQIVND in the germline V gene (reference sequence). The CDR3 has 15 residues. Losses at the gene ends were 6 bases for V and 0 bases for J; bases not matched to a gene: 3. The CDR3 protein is CASSLGQGSYNEQFF. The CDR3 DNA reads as TGTGCCAGTAGCCTGGGACAGGGCTCCTACAATGAGCAGTTCTTC.

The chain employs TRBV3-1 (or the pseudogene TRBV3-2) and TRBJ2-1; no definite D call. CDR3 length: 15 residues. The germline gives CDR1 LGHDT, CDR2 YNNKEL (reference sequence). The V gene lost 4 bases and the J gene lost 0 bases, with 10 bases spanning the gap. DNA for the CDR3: TGTGCCAGCAGCCCCTACTTGAGCTCCTACAATGAGCAGTTCTTC. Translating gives CASSPYLSSYNEQFF.

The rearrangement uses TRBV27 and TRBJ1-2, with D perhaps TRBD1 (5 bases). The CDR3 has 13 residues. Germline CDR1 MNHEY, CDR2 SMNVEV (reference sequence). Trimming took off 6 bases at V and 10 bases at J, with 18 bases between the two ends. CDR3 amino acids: CASSSTSGRDYTF. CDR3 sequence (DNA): TGTGCCAGCAGCTCGACATCAGGGCGTGACTACACCTTC.